These 11 T cell receptor beta chains share one sample of origin, sequenced in a study of OX40 agonist ivuxolimab in advanced cancers. Clones were read by immunoSEQ multiplex PCR, and TCRdb kept only the in-frame ones, dropping some. Altogether 50,000 to 60,000 clones are present, approximately 86% being singletons, with the ten largest covering roughly 13%. This material consisted of CD4+ or CD8+ T cells sorted from blood, taken in a trial of the OX40 agonist ivuxolimab. The receptor source for this set is an adult with an advanced solid tumor such as melanoma, head and neck, liver or kidney cancer.

The chain uses TRBV6-5 and TRBJ2-2; D gene ambiguous. The V end was cut by 3 bases, the J end by 7 bases, with 15 bases between. This CDR3 contains 15 residues. Germline loops: CDR1 MNHEY, CDR2 SVGAGI. CDR3 residues: CASSYSPWMVGELFF. The CDR3 nucleotides are TGTGCCAGCAGTTATTCTCCTTGGATGGTCGGGGAGCTGTTTTTT.

The chain employs TRBV19 and TRBJ2-7, with D perhaps TRBD1 (6 bases). The CDR3 has 15 residues. Trimming removed 3 bases from V and 4 bases from J, with 16 bases in between. In germline, CDR1 is LNHDA, CDR2 SQIVND (reference sequence). The CDR3 loop reads CASSIGVQGLYEQYF. The CDR3 region has the DNA TGTGCCAGTAGTATTGGTGTGCAGGGGTTATACGAGCAGTACTTC.

This rearrangement joins TRBV5-4 to TRBJ2-5; 7 bases are shared with TRBD1. Per germline, CDR1 SGHNT and CDR2 YYREEE (reference sequence). The J segment lost 3 bases and the V segment lost 4 bases, leaving 0 bases of the junction unmatched. This CDR3 comprises 12 residues. DNA for the CDR3: TGTGCCAGCAGCGGACAGGAAGAGACCCAGTACTTC. This sequence encodes CASSGQEETQYF.

V and J are TRBV6-5 and TRBJ1-1; D uncertain. The CDR3 has 12 residues. Germline V gives CDR1 MNHEY, CDR2 SVGAGI. V was pared by 6 bases and J by 1 base, with 6 bases between. This CDR3 is CASRAWNTEAFF. CDR3 bases: TGTGCCAGCAGGGCTTGGAACACTGAAGCTTTCTTT.

The V call is TRBV9, the J call TRBJ2-1; TRBD1 is a possible D gene (6 bases). The ends were cut back, 4 bases at V and 7 bases at J, with 18 bases in the middle. Germline loops: CDR1 SGDLS, CDR2 YYNGEE. The CDR3 covers 15 residues. The CDR3, as DNA: TGTGCCAGCAGCAAGAGGGGGTCCCCTCCAAATGAGCAGTTCTTC. Translated, it gives CASSKRGSPPNEQFF.

This clone was observed once. This rearrangement joins TRBV19 to TRBJ2-7, with D unclear. The V and J ends lost 3 bases and 0 bases respectively, with 9 bases between them. Germline-derived CDR1 and CDR2 are LNHDA and SQIVND (reference sequence). CDR3 size: 14 residues. As DNA, the CDR3 is TGTGCCAGTAGTATCGGGTTAAGCTCCTACGAGCAGTACTTC. Translation: CASSIGLSSYEQYF.

V is TRBV19 and J is TRBJ1-2; D may be TRBD1 (5 bases). Germline CDR1 is LNHDA and CDR2 is SQIVND (reference sequence). Trimming took off 2 bases at V and 5 bases at J, with 12 bases between the two ends. This CDR3 region has 14 residues. CDR3 protein: CASSIYDRIYGYTF. The DNA of the CDR3 is TGTGCCAGTAGTATATATGACAGAATATATGGCTACACCTTC.

This chain connects TRBV10-3 to TRBJ2-7; 9 bases align to TRBD2. This CDR3 region has 15 residues. CDR1 is ENHRY, CDR2 SYGVKD, per germline. With V trimmed by 4 bases and J by 1 base, 5 bases remained unmatched. CDR3 sequence: CAISAAGGGSYEQYF. CDR3 bases: TGTGCCATCAGTGCAGCGGGAGGAGGGTCCTACGAGCAGTACTTC.

The V and J genes are TRBV27 and TRBJ2-7; D remains ambiguous. CDR1 is MNHEY, CDR2 SMNVEV, per germline (reference sequence). This CDR3 has 15 residues. V lost 7 bases to trimming and J lost 2 bases, with 18 bases between them. The CDR3 region is CASNRIGGYTYEQYF. As DNA, the CDR3 is TGTGCCAGCAACCGAATCGGTGGATACACCTACGAGCAGTACTTC.

V and J are TRBV4-1 and TRBJ2-7, with 10 positions matching TRBD1. The CDR3 extends over 15 amino acids. Trimming cost V 4 bases and J 2 bases; bases outside gene matches: 5. The germline CDR1 and CDR2 sequences are MGHRA and YSYEKL. CDR3 DNA: TGCGCCAGCAGCCTCTCCGGGACAGGGGCCTACGAGCAGTACTTC. It encodes CASSLSGTGAYEQYF.

V gene TRBV27 combines with J gene TRBJ1-4; possible D gene TRBD1, 6 bases. The CDR3 is 14 amino acids. The V gene lost 3 bases and the J gene lost 8 bases, with 13 bases spanning the gap. Germline V gene data show CDR1 as MNHEY and CDR2 as SMNVEV (reference sequence). This chain's CDR3 is CASSFSGAWEKLFF. The DNA for the CDR3 is TGTGCCAGCAGTTTCTCGGGGGCTTGGGAAAAACTGTTTTTT. The entire variable domain, with the rest obtained from reference TRBV27 and TRBJ1-4, is as follows: EAQVTQNPRYLITVTGKKLTVTCSQNMNHEYMSWYRQDPGLGLRQIYYSMNVEVTDKGDVPEGYKVSRKEKRNFPLILESPSPNQTSLYFCASSFSGAWEKLFFGSGTQLSVL.